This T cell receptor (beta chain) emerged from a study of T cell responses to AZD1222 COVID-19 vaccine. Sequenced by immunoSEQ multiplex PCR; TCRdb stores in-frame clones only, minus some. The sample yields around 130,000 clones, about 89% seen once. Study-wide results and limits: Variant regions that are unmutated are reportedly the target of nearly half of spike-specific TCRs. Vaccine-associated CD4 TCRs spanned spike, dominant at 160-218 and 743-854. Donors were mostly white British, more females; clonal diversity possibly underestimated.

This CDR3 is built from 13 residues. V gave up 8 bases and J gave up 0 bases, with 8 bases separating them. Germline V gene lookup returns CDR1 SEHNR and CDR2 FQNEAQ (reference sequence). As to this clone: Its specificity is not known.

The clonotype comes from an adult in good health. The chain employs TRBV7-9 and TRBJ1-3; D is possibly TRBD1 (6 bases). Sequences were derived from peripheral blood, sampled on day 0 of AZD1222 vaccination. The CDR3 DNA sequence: TGTGCCAGCGAGACAGGCTCTGGAAACACCATATATTTT. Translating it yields CASETGSGNTIYF. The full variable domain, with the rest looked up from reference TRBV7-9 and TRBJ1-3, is DTGVSQNPRHKITKRGQNVTFRCDPISEHNRLYWYRQTLGQGPEFLTYFQNEAQLEKSRLLSDRFSAERPKGSFSTLEIQRTEQGDSAMYLCASETGSGNTIYFGEGSWLTVV.